This record concerns one T cell receptor (beta chain) sequence. Its antigen is undetermined. A far larger clone is only one base removed, so a read error is likely. The data are from a study of prognosis after radiotherapy for stage I lung cancer. Across the study: Every patient with non-small cell lung cancer was judged medically inoperable. General observations from the study: In patients receiving stereotactic body radiation therapy, unique TCR clone counts fell afterward, median approximately 9,600 versus 7,200.

This CDR3 has 15 amino acids. V lost 0 bases and J lost 1, with 9 bases in between. The V gene's germline CDR1 is MNHGY and CDR2 SAAAGT. The genomic DNA TCR beta CDR3 region underwent two rounds of multiplex PCR. With primers specific to each TRBV and TRBJ gene, the first-round PCR was performed. TCRdb re-called the multiplex PCR reads through MiXCR, storing one row per CDR3 protein. The table records 15,000 to 20,000 distinct CDR3 sequences, 45% to 50% of them present only once. Two sampling time points were used, and six milliliters of peripheral blood were drawn at each. The starting material was PBMCs, obtained before or after stereotactic body radiation therapy (not recorded which). This chain links TRBV6-8 with TRBJ1-1, with D perhaps TRBD1 (5 bases). This sequence originates from a donor aged 50 or older with non-small cell lung cancer. CDR3 in amino acids: CASSYSDMPNTEAFF. For the CDR3, the DNA is TGTGCCAGCAGTTACTCGGACATGCCGAACACTGAAGCTTTCTTT.